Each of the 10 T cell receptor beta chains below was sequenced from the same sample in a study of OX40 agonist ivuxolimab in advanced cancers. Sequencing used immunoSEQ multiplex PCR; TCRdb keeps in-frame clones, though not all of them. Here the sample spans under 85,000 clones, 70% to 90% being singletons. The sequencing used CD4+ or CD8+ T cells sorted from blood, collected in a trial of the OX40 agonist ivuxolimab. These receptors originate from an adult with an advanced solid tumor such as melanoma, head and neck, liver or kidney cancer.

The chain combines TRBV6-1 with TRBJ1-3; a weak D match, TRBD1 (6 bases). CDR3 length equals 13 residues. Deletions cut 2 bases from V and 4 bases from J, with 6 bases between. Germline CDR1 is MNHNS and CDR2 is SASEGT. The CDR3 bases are TGTGCCAGCAGTGAACAGGGGGGAAACACCATATATTTT. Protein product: CASSEQGGNTIYF.

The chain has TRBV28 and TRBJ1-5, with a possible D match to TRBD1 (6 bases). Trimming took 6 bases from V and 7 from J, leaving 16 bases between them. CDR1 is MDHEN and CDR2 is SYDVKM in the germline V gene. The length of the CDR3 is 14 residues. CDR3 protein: CASSQGWGYQPQHF. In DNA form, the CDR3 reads TGTGCCAGCAGCCAGGGGTGGGGATACCAGCCCCAGCATTTT.

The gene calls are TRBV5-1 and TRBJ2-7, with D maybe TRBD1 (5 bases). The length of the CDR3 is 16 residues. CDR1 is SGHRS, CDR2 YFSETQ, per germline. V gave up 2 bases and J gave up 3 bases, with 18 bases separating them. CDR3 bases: TGCGCCAGCAGCTTATCTAGTGGGGCGATAAACTACGAGCAGTACTTC. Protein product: CASSLSSGAINYEQYF.

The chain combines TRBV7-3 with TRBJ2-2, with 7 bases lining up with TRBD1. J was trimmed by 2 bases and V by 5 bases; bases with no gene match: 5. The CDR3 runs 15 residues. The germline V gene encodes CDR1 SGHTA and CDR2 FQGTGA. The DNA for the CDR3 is TGTGCCAGCAGCCCCAGGGGGTTAAACACCGGGGAGCTGTTTTTT. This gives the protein CASSPRGLNTGELFF.

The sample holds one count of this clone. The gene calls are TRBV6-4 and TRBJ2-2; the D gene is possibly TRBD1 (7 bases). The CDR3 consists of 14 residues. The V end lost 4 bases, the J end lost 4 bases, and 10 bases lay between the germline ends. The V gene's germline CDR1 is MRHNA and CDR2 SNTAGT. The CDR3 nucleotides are TGTGCCAGCAGTGCGCAGGGGGGCACCGGGGAGCTGTTTTTT. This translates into CASSAQGGTGELFF.

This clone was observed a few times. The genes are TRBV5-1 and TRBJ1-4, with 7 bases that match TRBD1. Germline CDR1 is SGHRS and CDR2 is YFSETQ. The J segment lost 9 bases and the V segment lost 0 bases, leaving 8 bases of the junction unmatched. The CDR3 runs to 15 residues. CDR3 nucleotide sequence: TGCGCCAGCAGCTTGGGGGACAGCCGGGTGAAAAAACTGTTTTTT. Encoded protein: CASSLGDSRVKKLFF.

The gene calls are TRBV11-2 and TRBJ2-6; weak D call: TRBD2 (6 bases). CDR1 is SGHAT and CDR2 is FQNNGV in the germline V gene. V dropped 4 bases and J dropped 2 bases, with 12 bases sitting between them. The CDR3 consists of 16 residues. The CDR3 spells CASSSPGGAGANVLTF. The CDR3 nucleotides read TGTGCCAGCAGCTCCCCGGGCGGGGCTGGGGCCAACGTCCTGACTTTC.

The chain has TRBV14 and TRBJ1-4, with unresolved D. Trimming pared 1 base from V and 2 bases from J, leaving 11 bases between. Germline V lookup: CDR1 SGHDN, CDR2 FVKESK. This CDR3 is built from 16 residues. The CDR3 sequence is CASSQGTWSTNEKLFF. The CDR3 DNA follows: TGTGCCAGCAGCCAAGGGACGTGGAGCACTAATGAAAAACTGTTTTTT.

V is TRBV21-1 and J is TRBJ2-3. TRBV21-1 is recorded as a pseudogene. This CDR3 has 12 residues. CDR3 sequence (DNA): TGTGCCAGCCCCCCCCGCACAGATACGCAGTATTTT. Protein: CASPPRTDTQYF.

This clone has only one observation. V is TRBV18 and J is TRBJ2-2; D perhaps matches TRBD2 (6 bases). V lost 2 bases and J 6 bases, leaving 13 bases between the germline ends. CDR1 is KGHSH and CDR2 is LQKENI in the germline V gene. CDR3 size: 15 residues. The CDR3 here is CASSPSREVAGELFF. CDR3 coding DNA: TGTGCCAGCTCACCAAGTAGGGAGGTGGCCGGGGAGCTGTTTTTT.